The 31 T cell receptor beta chains presented below share a single source sample, sequenced in a study of blood T cell repertoires in COVID-19. Clones were sequenced by immunoSEQ multiplex PCR, and TCRdb holds only the in-frame ones, with some missing. The repertoire includes roughly 81,000 clones, about 83% of them detected once, and 6.5% to 9.5% sits in the top ten. Sequencing was carried out using peripheral blood. Receptor source: a man aged 25 to 40 with acute or convalescent COVID-19.

This chain links TRBV28 with TRBJ2-1; TRBD2 matches at 8 bases. CDR1 MDHEN and CDR2 SYDVKM come from the germline V gene. This CDR3 contains 15 residues. The junction had 14 bases not matched to a gene; V was cut back by 9 bases and J by 7 bases. The CDR3 DNA is TGTGCCAGTAACGACCTCGGGACTAGAAAAAATGAGCAGTTCTTC. Amino acids: CASNDLGTRKNEQFF.

The chain uses TRBV6-5 and TRBJ2-7, with 11 bases matching TRBD1. The CDR3 sequence is 13 residues long. The J segment lost 7 bases and the V segment lost 5 bases, leaving 4 bases of the junction unmatched. Germline-derived CDR1 and CDR2 are MNHEY and SVGAGI. DNA for the CDR3: TGTGCCAGCAGTAGGGGGACAGGGGGGGAGCAGTACTTC. Protein: CASSRGTGGEQYF.

The CDR3 spells CASSPNKYQETQYF. The DNA of the CDR3 is TGTGCCAGCAGTCCCAACAAGTACCAAGAGACCCAGTACTTC. J is TRBJ2-5 and V is TRBV27, with D uncertain. The V end lost 5 bases, the J end lost 0 bases, and 10 bases lay between the germline ends. From germline, CDR1 is MNHEY and CDR2 SMNVEV (reference sequence). The CDR3 has 14 amino acids.

The CDR3 DNA follows: TGTGCCAGCAGTCCCTACAGGGAAGTCACTGAAGCTTTCTTT. It translates to CASSPYREVTEAFF. The chain joins TRBV27 to TRBJ1-1, with D maybe TRBD1 (6 bases). Trimming left V 5 bases short and J 4 bases short, with 14 bases between. The germline V gene encodes CDR1 MNHEY and CDR2 SMNVEV (reference sequence). The CDR3 is 14 residues long.

J is TRBJ2-1 and V is TRBV27; 8 nucleotides agree with TRBD1. Germline loops: CDR1 MNHEY, CDR2 SMNVEV (reference sequence). The CDR3 has 15 residues. Germline trimming cut 6 bases from V and 4 bases from J; bases unmatched to any gene: 8. For the CDR3, the DNA is TGTGCCAGCAGCCGTACCGGACAGGGTTACAATGAGCAGTTCTTC. Amino acid sequence: CASSRTGQGYNEQFF.

The chain joins TRBV27 to TRBJ2-1; perhaps TRBD2 as D (6 bases). V was pared by 4 bases and J by 8 bases, with 15 bases between. From germline, CDR1 is MNHEY and CDR2 SMNVEV (reference sequence). The CDR3 sequence is 14 residues long. CDR3 nucleotides: TGTGCCAGCAGTTCCCTAGTGGGGACTCATGAGCAGTTCTTC. Translating it yields CASSSLVGTHEQFF.

This chain links TRBV29-1 with TRBJ2-1, with 8 bases matching TRBD2. This CDR3 has 13 residues. With 4 bases clipped from V and 7 bases from J, the junction kept 6 bases outside the gene matches. Germline V CDR1 and CDR2: SQVTM, ANQGSEA. The CDR3 is CSVGSGSSNEQFF. CDR3 nucleotides: TGCAGCGTTGGAAGCGGGAGTTCAAATGAGCAGTTCTTC.

The chain recombines TRBV6-6 with TRBJ2-1, with 7 bases matching TRBD1. V shed 7 bases, J shed 9 bases, and the junction held 6 bases outside the gene matches. The CDR3 contains 12 residues. CDR1 MNHNY and CDR2 SVGAGI come from the germline V gene (reference sequence). As DNA, the CDR3 is TGTGCCAGCACTCATTCAGGGGGTGAGCAGTTCTTC. It is translated as CASTHSGGEQFF.

In its sample, this clone was seen once. This chain links TRBV5-1 with TRBJ2-1; 7 bases map to TRBD1. Germline V gives CDR1 SGHRS, CDR2 YFSETQ. This CDR3 is 15 amino acids long. J was trimmed by 1 base and V by 4 bases; bases with no gene match: 5. The CDR3 region has the DNA TGCGCCAGCAGCCCAGGACAGGTTTCCTACAATGAGCAGTTCTTC. It translates to CASSPGQVSYNEQFF. Complete variable domain (other parts from reference TRBV5-1 and TRBJ2-1): KAGVTQTPRYLIKTRGQQVTLSCSPISGHRSVSWYQQTPGQGLQFLFEYFSETQRNKGNFPGRFSGRQFSNSRSEMNVSTLELGDSALYLCASSPGQVSYNEQFFGPGTRLTVL.

V gene TRBV4-1 combines with J gene TRBJ1-5; 8 positions agree with TRBD1. The CDR3 runs to 14 residues. Unmatched junction bases numbered 4, after V lost 0 bases and J lost 9 bases. From germline, CDR1 is MGHRA and CDR2 YSYEKL. The CDR3 is CASSQEQGGWPQHF. CDR3 coding DNA: TGCGCCAGCAGCCAAGAACAGGGGGGGTGGCCCCAGCATTTT.

The chain employs TRBV4-3 and TRBJ2-1, with TRBD2 identical over 12 bases. CDR1 is LGHNA, CDR2 YSLEER, per germline. Germline trimming cut 3 bases from V and 6 bases from J; bases unmatched to any gene: 9. The CDR3 has 17 amino acids. Here the CDR3 reads CASSQYLTSGSPNEQFF. In DNA, the CDR3 is TGCGCCAGCAGCCAGTATCTGACTAGCGGGAGTCCCAATGAGCAGTTCTTC.

The J gene is TRBJ2-7, the V gene TRBV11-2; 8 bases agree with TRBD1. Trimming removed 1 base from V and 5 bases from J; junction bases left unmatched: 7. This CDR3 has 15 residues. CDR1 and CDR2 (germline): SGHAT, FQNNGV. The CDR3 region is CASSLARTGTHEQYF. CDR3 nucleotides: TGTGCCAGCAGCTTAGCTAGGACAGGGACCCACGAGCAGTACTTC.

The genes are TRBV9 and TRBJ2-1, with D perhaps TRBD2 (5 bases). Germline lookup yields CDR1 SGDLS and CDR2 YYNGEE. Trimming cost V 0 bases and J 6 bases, with 16 bases left between them. The CDR3 is 16 amino acids. CDR3 sequence: CASSVEGSGNGNEQFF. CDR3 bases: TGTGCCAGCAGCGTAGAAGGGTCCGGGAACGGCAATGAGCAGTTCTTC.

This clone was detected only once. The chain has TRBV5-1 and TRBJ2-7; TRBD1 might be the D (5 bases). The length of the CDR3 is 14 residues. The germline gives CDR1 SGHRS, CDR2 YFSETQ. V lost 2 bases and J 3 bases, leaving 12 bases between the germline ends. CDR3 region: CASSFRQGYYEQYF. CDR3 bases: TGCGCCAGCAGCTTCCGCCAGGGATACTACGAGCAGTACTTC.

The chain couples TRBV7-9 to TRBJ1-2, with D uncertain. CDR1 and CDR2 from the germline V gene are SEHNR and FQNEAQ (reference sequence). The V gene lost 4 bases and the J gene lost 4 bases, with 13 bases spanning the gap. This CDR3 is 14 amino acids long. CDR3 nucleotide sequence: TGTGCCAGCAGCTCCTCTAAGAACCTCTATGGCTACACCTTC. Translating gives CASSSSKNLYGYTF.

The J gene is TRBJ1-5, the V gene TRBV2; D perhaps matches TRBD1 (5 bases). CDR3 length: 14 residues. Germline V gives CDR1 SNHLY, CDR2 FYNNEI. Deletions cut 2 bases from V and 6 bases from J, with 11 bases between. DNA for the CDR3: TGTGCCAGCAGTGAATTGGGAAGGGGTCAGCCCCAGCATTTT. It translates to CASSELGRGQPQHF.

The chain links TRBV18 to TRBJ2-3, with 8 nucleotides matching TRBD2. Germline CDR1 reads KGHSH; CDR2 reads LQKENI. The CDR3 loop spans 13 amino acids. V lost 6 bases to trimming and J lost 6 bases; unmatched junction nucleotides: 5. Written as DNA, the CDR3 is TGTGCCAGCTCCGGGAGGGCCTTTGATACGCAGTATTTT. The encoded protein is CASSGRAFDTQYF.

This chain links TRBV4-3 with TRBJ2-3; D perhaps matches TRBD1 (5 bases). The V and J ends lost 4 bases and 6 bases respectively, with 20 bases between them. The germline V gene encodes CDR1 LGHNA and CDR2 YSLEER. The length of the CDR3 is 16 residues. The CDR3 protein is CASSLRARGGADTQYF. DNA for the CDR3: TGCGCCAGCAGCCTCCGAGCTAGGGGTGGCGCGGATACGCAGTATTTT.

The chain is built from TRBV30 and TRBJ1-3; 12 nucleotides agree with TRBD1. The trim removed 3 bases at V and 4 bases at J, leaving 13 bases unmatched. Germline lookup yields CDR1 GTSNPN and CDR2 SVGIG (reference sequence). This CDR3 region has 18 residues. CDR3 residues: CAWSVRDRGPSKGNTIYF. CDR3 nucleotides: TGTGCCTGGAGCGTCAGGGACAGGGGGCCGTCGAAGGGAAACACCATATATTTT.

The chain uses TRBV12-3 or TRBV12-4 and TRBJ2-5; D remains ambiguous. The ends were cut back, 7 bases at V and 1 base at J, with 10 bases in the middle. The CDR3 covers 13 residues. CDR3 bases: TGTGCCAGCACCCAACTGCCCCAAGAGACCCAGTACTTC. It is translated as CASTQLPQETQYF.

The chain employs TRBV12-3 or TRBV12-4 and TRBJ1-5; no reliable D call. Trimming pared 8 bases from V and 1 base from J, leaving 9 bases between. This CDR3 has 13 residues. This CDR3 reads CASSRVSNQPQHF. The DNA of the CDR3 is TGTGCCAGCTCGCGGGTGAGCAATCAGCCCCAGCATTTT.

The chain recombines TRBV7-2 with TRBJ2-1; 12 bases agree with TRBD2. Looked up from germline, CDR1 is SGHTA and CDR2 is FQGNSA. The CDR3 has 16 amino acids. V lost 5 bases, J lost 10 bases, and 12 bases stayed unmatched. DNA of the CDR3: TGTGCCAGCAGCGCCCGTTTGCTAGCGGGAGGGGCAGAGCAGTTCTTC. This gives the protein CASSARLLAGGAEQFF. Full variable domain (missing parts from reference TRBV7-2 and TRBJ2-1): GAGVSQSPSNKVTEKGKDVELRCDPISGHTALYWYRQSLGQGLEFLIYFQGNSAPDKSGLPSDRFSAERTGGSVSTLTIQRTQQEDSAVYLCASSARLLAGGAEQFFGPGTRLTVL.

The genes are TRBV19 and TRBJ1-1; unclear D gene. Germline CDR1 reads LNHDA; CDR2 reads SQIVND (reference sequence). V was cut by 6 bases and J by 1 base, with 12 bases left in between. There are 14 residues in the CDR3. The CDR3 is CASREGFPNTEAFF. The DNA of the CDR3 is TGTGCCAGTAGAGAGGGATTCCCGAACACTGAAGCTTTCTTT.

The table lists this clone with a count of one. The chain joins TRBV6-5 to TRBJ1-5, with TRBD1 as a possible D gene (6 bases). The CDR3 extends over 15 amino acids. The germline V gene has CDR1 MNHEY and CDR2 SVGAGI. Trimming took off 6 bases at V and 1 base at J, with 13 bases between the two ends. Here the CDR3 reads CASSREGGSNQPQHF. CDR3 bases: TGTGCCAGCAGCCGTGAGGGGGGGAGCAATCAGCCCCAGCATTTT.

This rearrangement joins TRBV28 to TRBJ1-4; D possibly corresponds to TRBD1 (5 bases). Germline CDR1 reads MDHEN; CDR2 reads SYDVKM. The CDR3 totals 18 residues. The V end was cut by 3 bases, the J end by 4 bases, with 21 bases between. As DNA, the CDR3 is TGTGCCAGCAGTTTCAGAATGGCAGGGAAAAGGGGTAATGAAAAACTGTTTTTT. As protein: CASSFRMAGKRGNEKLFF.

V usage is TRBV7-9 and J usage is TRBJ2-1; possibly TRBD1 for D (5 bases). The V gene's germline CDR1 is SEHNR and CDR2 FQNEAQ (reference sequence). This CDR3 has 12 residues. The V gene lost 6 bases and the J gene lost 8 bases, with 11 bases spanning the gap. The CDR3 spells CASSLQVDEQFF. The CDR3 DNA sequence: TGTGCCAGCAGTCTACAGGTAGATGAGCAGTTCTTC.

This rearrangement joins TRBV7-2 to TRBJ2-5, with 11 bases aligning to TRBD1. This CDR3 comprises 15 residues. Germline V gives CDR1 SGHTA, CDR2 FQGNSA. The trim removed 1 base at V and 6 bases at J, leaving 4 bases unmatched. The CDR3 loop is CASSLVGQGVQTQYF. In nucleotides, the CDR3 is TGTGCCAGCAGCTTAGTGGGACAGGGGGTACAGACCCAGTACTTC.

This clone showed up just a few times. The chain employs TRBV6-5 and TRBJ1-2; D may be TRBD1 (6 bases). Trimming removed 0 bases at V and 8 bases at J, with 13 bases between. Germline V gives CDR1 MNHEY, CDR2 SVGAGI. CDR3 length: 14 residues. The CDR3, as DNA: TGTGCCAGCAGTTACTCGTTACAGGGTGGCGGCTACACCTTC. Its translation: CASSYSLQGGGYTF.

The V call is TRBV3-1 (or the pseudogene TRBV3-2), the J call TRBJ1-5, with TRBD1 identical over 8 bases. CDR3 length equals 17 residues. CDR1 and CDR2 (germline): LGHDT, YNNKEL (reference sequence). Trimming removed 4 bases from V and 0 bases from J; junction bases left unmatched: 8. CDR3 amino acids: CASSRGQGSNSNQPQHF. CDR3 DNA sequence: TGTGCCAGCAGCCGCGGACAGGGTAGTAATAGCAATCAGCCCCAGCATTTT.

The chain joins TRBV7-2 to TRBJ2-5; 10 nucleotides line up with TRBD1. CDR3 length: 14 residues. J gave up 5 bases and V 5 bases, and 5 bases lay outside the gene matches. Germline V gene sequence: CDR1 SGHTA, CDR2 FQGNSA. The CDR3 nucleotides are TGTGCCAGCAGCGGACGACAGGGGGCCGAGACCCAGTACTTC. Protein: CASSGRQGAETQYF.

V is TRBV11-2 and J is TRBJ2-4; D is uncertain. The CDR3 is made up of 18 amino acids. Between the trimmed V and J ends, which lost 0 bases and 0 bases, there was a span of 15 bases. CDR1 and CDR2 from the germline V gene are SGHAT and FQNNGV. The CDR3 coding sequence is TGTGCCAGCAGCTTAGATGGCGGCCTACTCCTAGCCAAAAACATTCAGTACTTC. As protein: CASSLDGGLLLAKNIQYF. Full variable domain (missing parts from reference TRBV11-2 and TRBJ2-4): EAGVAQSPRYKIIEKRQSVAFWCNPISGHATLYWYQQILGQGPKLLIQFQNNGVVDDSQLPKDRFSAERLKGVDSTLKIQPAKLEDSAVYLCASSLDGGLLLAKNIQYFGAGTRLSVL.